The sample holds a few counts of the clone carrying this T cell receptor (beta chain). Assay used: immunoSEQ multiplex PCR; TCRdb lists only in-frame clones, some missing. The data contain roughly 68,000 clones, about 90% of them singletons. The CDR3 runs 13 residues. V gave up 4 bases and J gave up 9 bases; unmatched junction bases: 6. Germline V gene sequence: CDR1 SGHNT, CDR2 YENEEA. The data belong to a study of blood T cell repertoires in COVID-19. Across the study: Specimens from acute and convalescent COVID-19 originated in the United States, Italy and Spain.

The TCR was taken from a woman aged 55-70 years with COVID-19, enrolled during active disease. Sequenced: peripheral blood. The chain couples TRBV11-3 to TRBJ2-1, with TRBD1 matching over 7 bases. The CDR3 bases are TGTGCCAGCAGCTCCTTGACAGGGACTGAGCAGTTCTTC. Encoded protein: CASSSLTGTEQFF.